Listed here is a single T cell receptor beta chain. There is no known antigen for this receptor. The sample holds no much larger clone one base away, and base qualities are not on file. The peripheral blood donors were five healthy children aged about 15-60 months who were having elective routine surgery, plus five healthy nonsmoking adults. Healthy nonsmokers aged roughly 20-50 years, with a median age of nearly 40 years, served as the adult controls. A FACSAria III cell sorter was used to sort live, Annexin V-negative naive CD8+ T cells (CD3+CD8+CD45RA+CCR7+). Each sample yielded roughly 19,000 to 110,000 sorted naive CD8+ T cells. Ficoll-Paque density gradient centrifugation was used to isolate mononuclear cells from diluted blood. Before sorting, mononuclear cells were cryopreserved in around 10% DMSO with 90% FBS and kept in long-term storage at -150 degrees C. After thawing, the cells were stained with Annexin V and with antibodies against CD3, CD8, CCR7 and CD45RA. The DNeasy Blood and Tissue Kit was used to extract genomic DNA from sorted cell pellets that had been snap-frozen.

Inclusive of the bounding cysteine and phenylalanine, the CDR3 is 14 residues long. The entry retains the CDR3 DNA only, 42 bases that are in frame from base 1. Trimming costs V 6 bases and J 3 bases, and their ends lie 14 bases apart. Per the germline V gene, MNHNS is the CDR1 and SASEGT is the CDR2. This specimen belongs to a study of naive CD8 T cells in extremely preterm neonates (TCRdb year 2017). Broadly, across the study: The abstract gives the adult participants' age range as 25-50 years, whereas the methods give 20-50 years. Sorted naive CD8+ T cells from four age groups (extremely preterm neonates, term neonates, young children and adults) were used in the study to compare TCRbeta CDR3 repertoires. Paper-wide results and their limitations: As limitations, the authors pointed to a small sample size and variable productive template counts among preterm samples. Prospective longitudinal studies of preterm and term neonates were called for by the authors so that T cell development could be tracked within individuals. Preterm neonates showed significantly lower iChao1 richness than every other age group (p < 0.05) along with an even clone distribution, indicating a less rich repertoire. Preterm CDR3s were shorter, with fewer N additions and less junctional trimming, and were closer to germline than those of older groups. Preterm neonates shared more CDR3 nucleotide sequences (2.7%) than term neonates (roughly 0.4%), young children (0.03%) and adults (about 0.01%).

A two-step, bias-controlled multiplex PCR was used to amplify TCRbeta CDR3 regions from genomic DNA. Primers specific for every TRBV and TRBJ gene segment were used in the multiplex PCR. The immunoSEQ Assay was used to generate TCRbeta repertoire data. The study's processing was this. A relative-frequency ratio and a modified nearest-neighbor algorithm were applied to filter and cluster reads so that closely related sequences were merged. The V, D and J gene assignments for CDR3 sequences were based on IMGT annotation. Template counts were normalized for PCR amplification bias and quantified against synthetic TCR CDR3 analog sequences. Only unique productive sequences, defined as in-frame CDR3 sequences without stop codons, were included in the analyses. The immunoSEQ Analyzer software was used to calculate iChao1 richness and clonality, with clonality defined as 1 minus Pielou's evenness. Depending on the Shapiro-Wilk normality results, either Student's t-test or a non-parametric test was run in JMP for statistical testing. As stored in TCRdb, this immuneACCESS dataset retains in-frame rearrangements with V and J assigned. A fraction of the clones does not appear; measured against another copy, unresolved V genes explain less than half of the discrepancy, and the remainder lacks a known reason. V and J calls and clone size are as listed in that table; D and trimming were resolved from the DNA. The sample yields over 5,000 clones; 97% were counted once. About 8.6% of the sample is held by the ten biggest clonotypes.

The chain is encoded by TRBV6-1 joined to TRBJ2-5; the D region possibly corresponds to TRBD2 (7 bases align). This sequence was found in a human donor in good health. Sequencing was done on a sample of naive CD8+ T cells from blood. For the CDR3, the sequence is CASSQGGAEETQYF. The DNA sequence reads TGTGCCAGCAGCCAAGGGGGGGCTGAAGAGACCCAGTACTTC.